This entry concerns a single T cell receptor beta chain. Its antigen is undetermined. The data stem from a study of T cell responses to AZD1222 COVID-19 vaccine. TCRdb's table, derived via immunoSEQ multiplex PCR, lists solely in-frame clones and lacks some. The repertoire holds 150,000 to 200,000 clones, with approximately 93% as singletons. Study-level findings and limits: Researchers report vaccine-associated CD4 TCRs spanning spike, with dominance at 160-218 and 743-854.

Germline V CDR1 and CDR2: SGHRS, YFSETQ. This CDR3 is 14 amino acids long. V was shortened by 0 bases and J by 0 bases, with 6 bases between the two germline ends. The receptor comes from an adult in good health. The rearrangement links TRBV5-1 to TRBJ1-1; D is uncertain. The sequenced sample was peripheral blood, obtained on day 0 of AZD1222 vaccination. The CDR3 region has the DNA TGCGCCAGCAGCTTGGGGACCATGAACACTGAAGCTTTCTTT. Residues: CASSLGTMNTEAFF. Combining the CDR3 with reference TRBV5-1 and TRBJ1-1 gives the whole variable domain KAGVTQTPRYLIKTRGQQVTLSCSPISGHRSVSWYQQTPGQGLQFLFEYFSETQRNKGNFPGRFSGRQFSNSRSEMNVSTLELGDSALYLCASSLGTMNTEAFFGQGTRLTVV.